These 27 T cell receptor beta chains were sequenced from one sample in a study of regulatory T cells in long-lasting Graves disease. TCR beta libraries were built with iRepertoire HTBI primers and Arm-PCR of CDR3 regions. A single record per CDR3 protein comes from TCRdb applying MiXCR to the multiplex PCR reads. The sample has a few hundred thousand distinct CDR3 sequences; 23% are singletons. The time point denotes: persistent/refractory GD, antithyroid drugs over 5 years with positive TRAb. Extracted RNA from PBMCs served as the source of the TCR library. Sequenced material: peripheral blood mononuclear cells (PBMCs), taken when the disease was refractory, from a patient treated with antithyroid drugs. These receptors were taken from a female donor with Graves disease.

The V and J genes are TRBV5-1 and TRBJ2-1; TRBD1 might be the D (5 bases). This CDR3 region has 13 residues. Per germline, CDR1 SGHRS and CDR2 YFSETQ. V lost 4 bases and J lost 9, with 14 bases in between. The CDR3 nucleotides read TGCGCCAGCAGCCAAGGGGATAAGGGTGAGCAGTTCTTC. This codes for CASSQGDKGEQFF. Together with reference TRBV5-1 and TRBJ2-1, the CDR3 gives the full variable domain: KAGVTQTPRYLIKTRGQQVTLSCSPISGHRSVSWYQQTPGQGLQFLFEYFSETQRNKGNFPGRFSGRQFSNSRSEMNVSTLELGDSALYLCASSQGDKGEQFFGPGTRLTVL.

This CDR3 reads CASAGTGGRDTQYF. In DNA, the CDR3 is TGTGCCAGCGCCGGGACAGGGGGCAGAGATACGCAGTATTTT. The rearrangement joins TRBV2 to TRBJ2-3, with 12 nucleotides matching TRBD1. The germline CDR1 and CDR2 sequences are SNHLY and FYNNEI. V trimming: 8 bases; J trimming: 5 bases; junction bases outside the gene matches: 5. The CDR3 consists of 14 residues.

This clonotype was counted at least ten times. The chain uses TRBV2 and TRBJ1-2; 9 bases fit TRBD1. The ends lost 6 bases at V and 4 bases at J; junction bases unmatched: 3. Germline assignment: CDR1 SNHLY and CDR2 FYNNEI. The CDR3 is 13 amino acids. The CDR3 coding sequence is TGTGCCAGCAGAGGGACAGGGATCTATGGCTACACCTTC. It yields the protein CASRGTGIYGYTF. The whole variable domain, filled in from reference TRBV2 and TRBJ1-2, reads EPEVTQTPSHQVTQMGQEVILRCVPISNHLYFYWYRQILGQKVEFLVSFYNNEISEKSEIFDDQFSVERPDGSNFTLKIRSTKLEDSAMYFCASRGTGIYGYTFGSGTRLTVV.

This clonotype was seen a few times. V and J are TRBV20-1 and TRBJ2-5, with TRBD2 identical over 14 bases. This CDR3 is 13 amino acids long. CDR1 DFQATT and CDR2 SNEGSKA come from the germline V gene (reference sequence). V gave up 6 bases and J gave up 9 bases; unmatched junction bases: 6. The CDR3 sequence is CSARGLAGVAQYF. The CDR3 DNA follows: TGCAGTGCCCGGGGACTAGCGGGAGTGGCCCAGTACTTC.

In its sample, this clonotype was seen many times. The chain couples TRBV30 to TRBJ2-5; weak D call: TRBD1 (5 bases). This CDR3 has 12 amino acids. V was shortened by 5 bases and J by 0 bases, with 7 bases between the two germline ends. CDR1 and CDR2 (germline): GTSNPN, SVGIG (reference sequence). CDR3 region: CAWGHNQETQYF. The CDR3 DNA reads as TGTGCCTGGGGACACAACCAAGAGACCCAGTACTTC.

The gene calls are TRBV5-1 and TRBJ1-2; the D is unclear. V was pared by 1 base and J by 1 base, with 17 bases between. CDR3 length: 17 residues. CDR1 SGHRS and CDR2 YFSETQ come from the germline V gene. The CDR3 loop reads CASSLLGGPRFNYGYTF. CDR3 DNA sequence: TGCGCCAGCAGCTTGCTCGGAGGGCCGAGATTTAACTATGGCTACACCTTC. Supplemented by reference TRBV5-1 and TRBJ1-2, the full variable domain reads KAGVTQTPRYLIKTRGQQVTLSCSPISGHRSVSWYQQTPGQGLQFLFEYFSETQRNKGNFPGRFSGRQFSNSRSEMNVSTLELGDSALYLCASSLLGGPRFNYGYTFGSGTRLTVV.

With respect to this clonotype: This may come from a read error, since a much larger clone is one base off. This chain uses TRBV6-4 with TRBJ2-5; TRBD1 matches at 8 bases. CDR1 is MRHNA, CDR2 SNTAGT, per germline. V lost 3 bases and J lost 4; bases outside the gene matches: 7. This CDR3 is 15 amino acids long. CDR3 sequence reads: CASSEPGGYRETQYF. The CDR3 DNA reads as TGTGCCAGCAGTGAGCCAGGGGGCTATAGAGAGACCCAGTACTTC.

The chain uses TRBV7-9 and TRBJ2-3; D is possibly TRBD1 (5 bases). Germline loops: CDR1 SEHNR, CDR2 FQNEAQ (reference sequence). V dropped 2 bases and J dropped 2 bases, with 11 bases sitting between them. The CDR3 spans 15 residues. CDR3 nucleotides: TGTGCCAGCAGCTTACTTGCAGGGCACACAGATACGCAGTATTTT. This codes for CASSLLAGHTDTQYF.

The chain recombines TRBV18 with TRBJ2-6; a weak D match, TRBD1 (5 bases). This CDR3 is 18 amino acids long. Germline V gene lookup returns CDR1 KGHSH and CDR2 LQKENI. Trimming stripped 1 base from V and 1 base from J, with 14 bases between. The DNA of the CDR3 is TGTGCCAGCTCACCACGTGACAGTCCTAAGTCTGGGGCCAACGTCCTGACTTTC. It translates to CASSPRDSPKSGANVLTF. The whole variable domain, remainder taken from reference TRBV18 and TRBJ2-6, is NAGVMQNPRHLVRRRGQEARLRCSPMKGHSHVYWYRQLPEEGLKFMVYLQKENIIDESGMPKERFSAEFPKEGPSILRIQQVVRGDSAAYFCASSPRDSPKSGANVLTFGAGSRLTVL.

The sample holds many counts of this clonotype. The chain couples TRBV7-2 to TRBJ1-1; D uncertain. Germline V gene lookup returns CDR1 SGHTA and CDR2 FQGNSA. CDR3 length equals 15 residues. Trimming took 1 base from V and 1 from J, leaving 10 bases between them. CDR3 nucleotides: TGTGCCAGCAGCTTAGACCGCGTCCAGAACACTGAAGCTTTCTTT. Encoded protein: CASSLDRVQNTEAFF.

The rearrangement joins TRBV2 to TRBJ1-1, with D uncertain. The CDR3 runs to 11 residues. From germline, CDR1 is SNHLY and CDR2 FYNNEI. V lost 8 bases to trimming and J lost 8 bases, with 12 bases between them. CDR3 loop: CASGSRREAFF. The CDR3 bases are TGTGCCAGCGGAAGTAGAAGGGAAGCTTTCTTT.

As for this clonotype: Just one base apart from a much larger clone, this may be a read error. This chain connects TRBV18 to TRBJ2-2; D might be TRBD2 (6 bases). This CDR3 is built from 13 residues. Looked up from germline, CDR1 is KGHSH and CDR2 is LQKENI. The chain's CDR3 is CASSPTSTGGLFF. CDR3 coding DNA: TGTGCCAGCTCACCAACTTCCACCGGGGGGCTGTTTTTT. Using reference TRBV18 and TRBJ2-2 for the parts outside the CDR3, the full variable domain is NAGVMQNPRHLVRRRGQEARLRCSPMKGHSHVYWYRQLPEEGLKFMVYLQKENIIDESGMPKERFSAEFPKEGPSILRIQQVVRGDSAAYFCASSPTSTGGLFFGEGSRLTVL.

This clonotype was counted at least ten times. V is TRBV7-3 and J is TRBJ2-5, with D possibly matching TRBD1 (6 bases). The V end lost 0 bases, the J end lost 5 bases, and 7 bases lay between the germline ends. Germline V gives CDR1 SGHTA, CDR2 FQGTGA. The CDR3 runs to 13 residues. CDR3 DNA sequence: TGTGCCAGCAGCTTAACGGACAGTGAGACCCAGTACTTC. Translation: CASSLTDSETQYF.

The genes are TRBV20-1 and TRBJ1-3; a weak D match, TRBD1 (5 bases). Between the trimmed V and J ends, which lost 5 bases and 0 bases, there was a span of 14 bases. The CDR3 is made up of 15 amino acids. CDR1 is DFQATT and CDR2 is SNEGSKA in the germline V gene (reference sequence). CDR3 protein: CSAPGGRDSGNTIYF. The CDR3 region has the DNA TGCAGTGCTCCGGGTGGCAGGGACTCTGGAAACACCATATATTTT.

This clonotype was counted many times. The J gene is TRBJ1-5, the V gene TRBV12-3 or TRBV12-4; possibly TRBD1 for D (6 bases). The CDR3 is 18 residues long. The V end was cut by 2 bases, the J end by 1 base, with 18 bases between. The CDR3 is CASSLIHRDFWSNQPQHF. The CDR3, as DNA: TGTGCCAGCAGTTTAATTCACAGGGATTTTTGGAGCAATCAGCCCCAGCATTTT.

The CDR3 sequence is CASMSLGGPLDEQYF. DNA of the CDR3: TGCGCCAGCATGTCTCTCGGGGGGCCCTTGGACGAGCAGTACTTC. The chain combines TRBV5-1 with TRBJ2-7; maybe TRBD2 (7 bases). V lost 6 bases, J lost 5 bases, and 21 bases lay in between. This CDR3 spans 15 amino acids. Germline assignment: CDR1 SGHRS and CDR2 YFSETQ.

The chain uses TRBV5-1 and TRBJ2-1, with TRBD2 matching over 8 bases. The CDR3 totals 21 residues. Germline V lookup: CDR1 SGHRS, CDR2 YFSETQ. The V gene end was trimmed by 4 bases and the J gene end by 5 bases; junction bases not matched to a gene: 26. The CDR3 DNA is TGCGCCAGCAGCCACCCTTTCCCTAGGGGCGGGAGGTTAGCGTTAGACAATGAGCAGTTCTTC. Amino acids: CASSHPFPRGGRLALDNEQFF.

This clonotype was detected ten times or more. The rearrangement joins TRBV30 to TRBJ2-7; weak D call: TRBD2 (6 bases). This CDR3 has 12 amino acids. The V and J ends lost 2 bases and 2 bases respectively, with 7 bases between them. Germline CDR1 GTSNPN, CDR2 SVGIG (reference sequence). CDR3 sequence: CAWSWGAYEQYF. In DNA, the CDR3 is TGTGCCTGGAGTTGGGGGGCCTACGAGCAGTACTTC.

In this sample, this clonotype turned up many times. This rearrangement joins TRBV7-2 to TRBJ1-1, with D perhaps TRBD1 (5 bases). CDR1 SGHTA and CDR2 FQGNSA come from the germline V gene. The CDR3 loop spans 16 amino acids. The V gene lost 1 base and the J gene lost 0 bases, with 12 bases spanning the gap. In DNA form, the CDR3 reads TGTGCCAGCAGCTTAGAAGGGACCTCAATGAACACTGAAGCTTTCTTT. Its translation is CASSLEGTSMNTEAFF. Filled out from reference TRBV7-2 and TRBJ1-1, the complete variable domain reads GAGVSQSPSNKVTEKGKDVELRCDPISGHTALYWYRQSLGQGLEFLIYFQGNSAPDKSGLPSDRFSAERTGGSVSTLTIQRTQQEDSAVYLCASSLEGTSMNTEAFFGQGTRLTVV.

A few counts support this clonotype. This rearrangement joins TRBV29-1 to TRBJ1-1; D is perhaps TRBD1 (6 bases). This CDR3 contains 14 residues. The germline gives CDR1 SQVTM, CDR2 ANQGSEA. Trimming took off 3 bases at V and 0 bases at J, with 11 bases between the two ends. This CDR3 reads CSVDTTGMNTEAFF. CDR3 in DNA: TGCAGCGTTGACACGACAGGCATGAACACTGAAGCTTTCTTT. The variable domain in full, completed from reference TRBV29-1 and TRBJ1-1, reads SAVISQKPSRDICQRGTSLTIQCQVDSQVTMMFWYRQQPGQSLTLIATANQGSEATYESGFVIDKFPISRPNLTFSTLTVSNMSPEDSSIYLCSVDTTGMNTEAFFGQGTRLTVV.

The sample holds many counts of this clonotype. The chain carries TRBV27 and TRBJ2-7; 8 bases map to TRBD1. The J segment lost 5 bases and the V segment lost 2 bases, leaving 2 bases of the junction unmatched. Germline CDR1 reads MNHEY; CDR2 reads SMNVEV (reference sequence). The CDR3 has 13 amino acids. CDR3 nucleotide sequence: TGTGCCAGCAGTTTAATCAGGGGGCACGAGCAGTACTTC. This encodes CASSLIRGHEQYF.

The chain has TRBV19 and TRBJ1-4; 11 nucleotides agree with TRBD1. CDR3 length: 17 amino acids. Germline V gene data show CDR1 as LNHDA and CDR2 as SQIVND (reference sequence). V gave up 6 bases and J gave up 4 bases; unmatched junction bases: 10. CDR3 sequence reads: CASRTPGQGVGNEKLFF. The CDR3 DNA follows: TGTGCCAGTAGGACCCCGGGACAGGGGGTTGGTAATGAAAAACTGTTTTTT. Full variable domain (missing parts from reference TRBV19 and TRBJ1-4): DGGITQSPKYLFRKEGQNVTLSCEQNLNHDAMYWYRQDPGQGLRLIYYSQIVNDFQKGDIAEGYSVSREKKESFPLTVTSAQKNPTAFYLCASRTPGQGVGNEKLFFGSGTQLSVL.

The chain is built from TRBV2 and TRBJ1-5, with TRBD1 matching 8 bases. This CDR3 contains 24 residues. Germline lookup yields CDR1 SNHLY and CDR2 FYNNEI. V trimming: 3 bases; J trimming: 2 bases; junction bases outside the gene matches: 30. Written as DNA, the CDR3 is TGTGCCAGCAGTGACCGGCATAGTGAAGAATTAGGACAGGGCACTTTTCCGGGCAATCAGCCCCAGCATTTT. Protein product: CASSDRHSEELGQGTFPGNQPQHF. Drawing the rest from reference TRBV2 and TRBJ1-5, the complete variable domain is EPEVTQTPSHQVTQMGQEVILRCVPISNHLYFYWYRQILGQKVEFLVSFYNNEISEKSEIFDDQFSVERPDGSNFTLKIRSTKLEDSAMYFCASSDRHSEELGQGTFPGNQPQHFGDGTRLSIL.

This clonotype was counted ten times or more. The V call is TRBV6-1, the J call TRBJ2-7; 9 nucleotides align to TRBD1. The germline V gene has CDR1 MNHNS and CDR2 SASEGT. The CDR3 covers 14 residues. After removal of 6 bases from V and 2 bases from J, the junction contained 5 bases not matched to a gene. The chain's CDR3 is CASRGTGSTYEQYF. Here the CDR3 DNA reads TGTGCCAGCAGAGGGACAGGGAGTACCTACGAGCAGTACTTC.

The chain joins TRBV2 to TRBJ2-2; the match to TRBD2 covers 7 bases. The germline gives CDR1 SNHLY, CDR2 FYNNEI. The J segment lost 4 bases and the V segment lost 6 bases, leaving 8 bases of the junction unmatched. This CDR3 comprises 15 residues. The CDR3 DNA follows: TGTGCCAGCAGCATGCGGGAGTTGGGCACCGGGGAGCTGTTTTTT. Translating it yields CASSMRELGTGELFF.

This clonotype was seen repeatedly, ten times or more. The chain joins TRBV7-8 to TRBJ2-5, with TRBD2 matching over 9 bases. The CDR3 contains 16 residues. V was pared by 7 bases and J by 5 bases, with 14 bases of the junction left unmatched. CDR1 and CDR2 (germline): SGHVS, FQNEAQ. CDR3 sequence (DNA): TGTGCCAGCACTTCGTTGGTAGCGGGAGCATGGGAGACCCAGTACTTC. As protein: CASTSLVAGAWETQYF.

This clonotype turned up a few times. The rearrangement uses TRBV5-1 and TRBJ2-2; D call uncertain. Germline V gene lookup returns CDR1 SGHRS and CDR2 YFSETQ. The CDR3 runs 16 residues. Deletions cut 0 bases from V and 1 base from J, with 10 bases between. The CDR3 DNA sequence: TGCGCCAGCAGCTTGGATGGCCAGATGAACACCGGGGAGCTGTTTTTT. Its protein product is CASSLDGQMNTGELFF.